Below, 2 T cell receptor beta chains from the same sample are listed, as sequenced in a study of regulatory T cells in long-lasting Graves disease. Time point denoted: newly diagnosed GD, antithyroid drugs for less than 3 months. The TCR library was prepared using RNA isolated from PBMCs. The authors built TCR beta libraries using iRepertoire HTBI primers and Arm-PCR of CDR3 regions. Each CDR3 protein is one row after TCRdb ran MiXCR on the multiplex PCR reads. The table shows about 560,000 distinct CDR3 sequences, with 15% to 20% occurring only once. These data were also reused for a study on T cells in Graves' hyperthyroidism and ophthalmopathy.

Sequencing used peripheral blood mononuclear cells (PBMCs), obtained at new diagnosis, from a patient treated with antithyroid drugs. The receptors were sampled from a man aged 18 to 35 with Graves disease.

This clonotype occurred a few times. The CDR3 region has the DNA TGTGCCAGCAGTTACTCGGACAGCTACTCCTACGAGCAGTACTTC. Encoded protein: CASSYSDSYSYEQYF. The chain has TRBV6-5 and TRBJ2-7; weak D call: TRBD1 (6 bases). Germline assignment: CDR1 MNHEY and CDR2 SVGAGI. CDR3 length: 15 residues. The V end lost 0 bases, the J end lost 0 bases, and 9 bases lay between the germline ends.

This clonotype was detected a few times. The chain links TRBV6-1 to TRBJ2-1; perhaps TRBD2 as D (6 bases). Germline values: CDR1 MNHNS, CDR2 SASEGT. The V end was cut by 6 bases, the J end by 7 bases, with 13 bases between. CDR3 length: 13 amino acids. The DNA of the CDR3 is TGTGCCAGCAGCCTTGGGGGGTGGAATGAGCAGTTCTTC. This codes for CASSLGGWNEQFF.